One and the same sample provided the 16 T cell receptor beta chains below, sequenced in a study of T cell repertoires in cytomegalovirus infection. TCRdb re-analysed the reads in MiXCR, keeping a single row per CDR3 protein. The sample includes around 900,000 distinct CDR3 sequences, roughly 30% seen only once; the top ten take 13%. Their recognized antigens are unknown. Sequenced here: cultured CD8+ T cells from PBMCs, sampled from culture after CMV antigen stimulation. These receptors were collected from a human donor in good health (CMV status not recorded). Some clones in this sample may be carry-over from other donors' samples.

This clonotype was detected ten times or more. The rearrangement joins TRBV7-9 to TRBJ1-2; 7 bases map to TRBD1. The CDR3 length is 20 residues. J gave up 3 bases and V 4 bases, and 23 bases lay outside the gene matches. CDR1 and CDR2 (germline): SEHNR, FQNEAQ (reference sequence). CDR3 nucleotides: TGTGCCAGCAGCTCCGCCGTTTGGATTCTAGGGACAGAGCATGACTATGGCTACACCTTC. Its translation is CASSSAVWILGTEHDYGYTF.

The V gene is TRBV6-6, the J gene TRBJ2-5, with D unclear. The CDR3 totals 15 residues. V shed 2 bases and J shed 3 bases, with 13 bases lying between them. Germline values: CDR1 MNHNY, CDR2 SVGAGI (reference sequence). The CDR3 DNA sequence: TGTGCCAGCAGTTACACCGGAACACTGGAAGAGACCCAGTACTTC. This translates into CASSYTGTLEETQYF.

Remarks on this clonotype: The junction differs from germline at one of its ends, possibly a read error. V is TRBV7-2 and J is TRBJ1-6, with D maybe TRBD1 (5 bases). There are 15 residues in the CDR3. Looked up from germline, CDR1 is SGHTA and CDR2 is FQGNSA. The CDR3, as DNA: TGTGCCAGCCGCTTCCGGGACTTCTCATCGTCACCCCTCCACTTT. It yields the protein CASRFRDFSSSPLHF.

The rearrangement links TRBV5-1 to TRBJ2-5; D might be TRBD2 (6 bases). CDR1 and CDR2 from the germline V gene are SGHRS and YFSETQ. This CDR3 spans 17 amino acids. The germline V and J ends were trimmed by 5 bases and 5 bases, with 25 bases remaining between them. The chain's CDR3 is CASRALGDGGFGETQYF. The DNA of the CDR3 is TGCGCCAGCAGAGCCCTGGGGGACGGGGGATTCGGGGAGACCCAGTACTTC.

In this sample, this clonotype turned up many times. J is TRBJ1-1 and V is TRBV5-8; D perhaps matches TRBD1 (5 bases). CDR3 length: 13 amino acids. V lost 5 bases and J lost 4, with 12 bases in between. Germline V CDR1 and CDR2: SGHTS, YDEGEE. In nucleotides, the CDR3 is TGTGCCAGCAGGCCGAGGGGTTCCACTGAAGCTTTCTTT. It encodes CASRPRGSTEAFF.

This clonotype has just a few counts. The chain uses TRBV15 and TRBJ1-5, with 8 bases matching TRBD1. The CDR3 extends over 17 amino acids. V shed 2 bases and J 5 bases; nucleotides not matched to a gene: 11. Germline V gene data show CDR1 as LNHNV and CDR2 as YYDKDF (reference sequence). The CDR3 loop is CATSRIPRDRKDQPQHF. CDR3 DNA: TGTGCCACCAGCAGAATACCCCGGGACAGGAAAGATCAGCCCCAGCATTTT. Variable domain in full (rest from reference TRBV15 and TRBJ1-5): DAMVIQNPRYQVTQFGKPVTLSCSQTLNHNVMYWYQQKSSQAPKLLFHYYDKDFNNEADTPDNFQSRRPNTSFCFLDIRSPGLGDTAMYLCATSRIPRDRKDQPQHFGDGTRLSIL.

The gene calls are TRBV6-1 and TRBJ2-5, with TRBD1 as a possible D gene (6 bases). The germline CDR1 and CDR2 sequences are MNHNS and SASEGT. Trimming left V 2 bases short and J 6 bases short, with 10 bases between. CDR3 size: 13 residues. This CDR3 is CASSEHRVKTQYF. CDR3 coding DNA: TGTGCCAGCAGTGAACACAGGGTAAAGACCCAGTACTTC.

The V and J genes are TRBV5-1 and TRBJ1-1; the D gene is possibly TRBD1 (5 bases). V dropped 4 bases and J dropped 6 bases, with 10 bases sitting between them. This CDR3 is 12 amino acids long. Germline V lookup: CDR1 SGHRS, CDR2 YFSETQ. CDR3 coding DNA: TGCGCCAGCAGCACCATGGGGGCTGAAGCTTTCTTT. Amino acid sequence: CASSTMGAEAFF. The complete variable domain, with remaining parts taken from reference TRBV5-1 and TRBJ1-1, reads KAGVTQTPRYLIKTRGQQVTLSCSPISGHRSVSWYQQTPGQGLQFLFEYFSETQRNKGNFPGRFSGRQFSNSRSEMNVSTLELGDSALYLCASSTMGAEAFFGQGTRLTVV.

This chain links TRBV19 with TRBJ2-7; D ambiguous. Trimming shortened V by 6 bases and J by 3 bases, and 18 bases separated the two germline ends. There are 15 residues in the CDR3. Germline V gene lookup returns CDR1 LNHDA and CDR2 SQIVND (reference sequence). CDR3 sequence reads: CASSTMEKSIYEQYF. The CDR3 DNA sequence: TGTGCCAGTAGCACCATGGAGAAGAGTATCTACGAGCAGTACTTC. Variable domain in full (rest from reference TRBV19 and TRBJ2-7): DGGITQSPKYLFRKEGQNVTLSCEQNLNHDAMYWYRQDPGQGLRLIYYSQIVNDFQKGDIAEGYSVSREKKESFPLTVTSAQKNPTAFYLCASSTMEKSIYEQYFGPGTRLTVT.

In this sample, this clonotype turned up a few times. The chain is built from TRBV19 and TRBJ1-1, with D tentatively TRBD1 (6 bases). Germline V gene sequence: CDR1 LNHDA, CDR2 SQIVND (reference sequence). The CDR3 covers 13 residues. The V end lost 11 bases, the J end lost 8 bases, and 21 bases lay between the germline ends. The CDR3 region has the DNA TGTGCCTCAAGGGGGGAATGGATCACCGAAGCTTTCTTT. Its translation is CASRGEWITEAFF.

This clonotype was found a few times. Here the CDR3 reads CASSLRDLPPKGGYTF. Here the CDR3 DNA reads TGTGCCAGCAGTTTACGGGACCTACCCCCTAAAGGTGGCTACACCTTC. The V call is TRBV28, the J call TRBJ1-2, with D perhaps TRBD1 (5 bases). The V end lost 2 bases, the J end lost 7 bases, and 20 bases lay between the germline ends. The CDR3 has 16 amino acids. Germline V gene data show CDR1 as MDHEN and CDR2 as SYDVKM.

The sample holds many counts of this clonotype. The chain carries TRBV27 and TRBJ1-1, with D hard to call. Germline V CDR1 and CDR2: MNHEY, SMNVEV (reference sequence). This CDR3 contains 13 residues. The V gene lost 6 bases and the J gene lost 1 base, with 9 bases spanning the gap. CDR3 coding DNA: TGTGCCAGCAGCTTGTACAGGAACACTGAAGCTTTCTTT. This sequence encodes CASSLYRNTEAFF.

To note about this clonotype: The junction and the germline gene differ at one end; a read error may be behind it. V gene TRBV7-7 combines with J gene TRBJ2-1; D gene uncertain. CDR3 length equals 15 residues. Germline V gene lookup returns CDR1 SSHAT and CDR2 FNYEAQ (reference sequence). CDR3 DNA sequence: TGTGCTAGCAGCTTAGCTTTGGGGAACTACAATGAGCAGTTCTTC. Amino acid sequence: CASSLALGNYNEQFF.

At least ten counts were recorded for this clonotype. V usage is TRBV6-5 and J usage is TRBJ2-3; TRBD2 aligns across 8 bases. The CDR3 runs to 15 residues. Germline CDR1 MNHEY, CDR2 SVGAGI. V shed 4 bases and J 2 bases; nucleotides not matched to a gene: 5. This CDR3 is CASSLFSGDTDTQYF. The CDR3 DNA reads TGTGCCAGCAGTTTATTTAGCGGGGACACAGATACGCAGTATTTT.

This clonotype was picked up a small number of times. The J gene is TRBJ2-5, the V gene TRBV7-2; 8 nucleotides agree with TRBD2. CDR1 and CDR2 (germline): SGHTA, FQGNSA. The CDR3 is 15 residues long. The junction had 9 bases not matched to a gene; V was cut back by 4 bases and J by 5 bases. Written as DNA, the CDR3 is TGTGCCAGCAGCTCTTTCGGGGGGGCTCGGGAGACCCAGTACTTC. Protein: CASSSFGGARETQYF.

This chain connects TRBV6-5 to TRBJ2-3; D possibly corresponds to TRBD1 (5 bases). CDR1 is MNHEY, CDR2 SVGAGI, per germline. The length of the CDR3 is 16 residues. Deletions cut 2 bases from V and 3 bases from J, with 15 bases between. CDR3 sequence reads: CASSYGAGALTDTQYF. CDR3 in DNA: TGTGCCAGCAGTTACGGGGCAGGCGCACTGACAGATACGCAGTATTTT.